This TCR beta chain was documented in a study of T cell responses to AZD1222 COVID-19 vaccine. Study-wide results and caveats: Mostly white British, mostly female donors; authors suggested clonal diversity may be underestimated. CD4 TCRs linked to vaccination spanned spike, dominating at 160-218 and 743-854.

The V gene lost 0 bases and the J gene lost 1 base, with 10 bases spanning the gap. Germline lookup yields CDR1 LNHNV and CDR2 YYDKDF (reference sequence). The CDR3 length is 15 residues. Only in-frame clones appear in the TCRdb table, and some are missing; sequencing was by immunoSEQ multiplex PCR. The sample lists 100,000 to 150,000 clones; about 85% were seen once. As concerns this clone: What it recognizes is unknown.

The TCR was taken from an adult in good health. The sequencing used peripheral blood, collected on day 0 of AZD1222 vaccination. The gene calls are TRBV15 and TRBJ2-7, with D possibly matching TRBD2 (5 bases). CDR3 loop: CATSRDASGSYEQYF. The CDR3 coding sequence is TGTGCCACCAGCAGAGATGCATCGGGGTCCTACGAGCAGTACTTC.